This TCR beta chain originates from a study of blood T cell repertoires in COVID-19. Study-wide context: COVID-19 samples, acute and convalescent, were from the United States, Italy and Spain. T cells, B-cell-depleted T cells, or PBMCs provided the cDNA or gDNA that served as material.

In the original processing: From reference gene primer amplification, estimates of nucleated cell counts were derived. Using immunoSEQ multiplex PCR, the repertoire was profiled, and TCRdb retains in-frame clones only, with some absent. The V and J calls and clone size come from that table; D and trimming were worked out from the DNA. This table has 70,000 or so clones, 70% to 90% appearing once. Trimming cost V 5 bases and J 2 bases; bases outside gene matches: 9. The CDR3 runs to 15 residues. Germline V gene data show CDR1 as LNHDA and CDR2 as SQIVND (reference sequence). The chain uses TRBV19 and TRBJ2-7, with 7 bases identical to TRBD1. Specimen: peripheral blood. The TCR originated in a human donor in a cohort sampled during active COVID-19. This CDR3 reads CASSHGRTGTYEQYF. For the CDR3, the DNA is TGTGCCAGTAGTCATGGCCGGACAGGAACCTACGAGCAGTACTTC.